This is a list of T cell receptor beta chains from one sample in a study of blood T cell repertoires in COVID-19. Sequenced by immunoSEQ multiplex PCR; TCRdb stores in-frame clones only, minus some. The table has about 410,000 clones, just over 85% seen once. The sample consisted of peripheral blood. The receptors originated from a woman between 25 and 40 years old with active or convalescent COVID-19. CDR3s include the opening cysteine and the closing phenylalanine or tryptophan. D genes are given only for firm matches. Size is omitted from some rows. Given values are once, few, many or a class for expanded clones.

d_call | clone_size | j_call | v_call | cdr3_aa | cdr3_nt
TRBD2 | NA | TRBJ2-1 | TRBV19 | CASSKTSHQIEQFF | TGTGCCAGTAGTAAGACTAGCCATCAAATTGAGCAGTTCTTC
NA | NA | TRBJ1-1 | TRBV27 | CASSLSTVRTEAFF | TGTGCCAGCAGTTTATCCACAGTACGGACTGAAGCTTTCTTT
NA | few | TRBJ1-5 | TRBV5-6 | CASSLGGFNQPQHF | TGTGCCAGCAGCTTGGGGGGCTTTAATCAGCCCCAGCATTTT
TRBD1 | NA | TRBJ1-1 | TRBV6-5 | CASSQGARTEAFF | TGTGCCAGCAGTCAGGGGGCGAGGACTGAAGCTTTCTTT
TRBD1 | NA | TRBJ1-1 | TRBV10-1 | CASSRTGANTEAFF | TGCGCCAGCAGCCGGACAGGGGCCAACACTGAAGCTTTCTTT
NA | NA | TRBJ1-1 | TRBV27 | CASSLAYEGMAEAFF | TGTGCCAGCAGTTTAGCTTATGAGGGTATGGCTGAAGCTTTCTTT
NA | NA | TRBJ1-1 | TRBV7-7 | CASEISGQVWISPNTEAFF | TGTGCCAGCGAGATTTCCGGTCAGGTGTGGATCTCACCGAACACTGAAGCTTTCTTT
NA | NA | TRBJ2-2 | TRBV18 | CASSPVPSVNTGELFF | TGTGCCAGCTCACCAGTCCCTAGCGTGAACACCGGGGAGCTGTTTTTT
NA | NA | TRBJ2-5 | TRBV10-2 | CASSTTWSAGSGETQYF | TGCGCCAGCAGTACCACGTGGTCGGCAGGCTCGGGGGAGACCCAGTACTTC
TRBD1 | NA | TRBJ1-2 | TRBV30 | CAWSRGAANYGYTF | TGTGCCTGGAGCAGGGGGGCCGCTAACTATGGCTACACCTTC
TRBD1 | NA | TRBJ2-7 | TRBV5-1 | CASSGTATYEQYF | TGCGCCAGCAGCGGGACAGCGACCTACGAGCAGTACTTC
NA | NA | TRBJ1-2 | TRBV29-1 | CSVGRVEF | TGCAGCGTTGGACGGGTCGAGTTC
NA | few | TRBJ2-2 | TRBV15 | CATSREQGTSGELFF | TGTGCCACCAGCAGAGAGCAGGGTACCAGCGGGGAGCTGTTTTTT
NA | once | TRBJ1-5 | TRBV10-2 | CASSDGAFQHF | TGCGCCAGCAGTGATGGGGCGTTCCAGCATTTT
TRBD2 | NA | TRBJ2-7 | TRBV27 | CASSFGLAGAGYEQYF | TGTGCCAGCAGTTTCGGGCTAGCGGGAGCAGGGTACGAGCAGTACTTC
TRBD1 | NA | TRBJ1-1 | TRBV15 | CATSPDRSGREAFF | TGTGCCACCAGCCCGGACAGGTCGGGGCGTGAAGCTTTCTTT
NA | NA | TRBJ2-7 | TRBV30 | CAWSDLQVLTYEQYF | TGTGCCTGGAGTGACCTACAGGTCTTAACCTACGAGCAGTACTTC
TRBD1 | NA | TRBJ2-5 | TRBV29-1 | CSVEQGDQETQYF | TGCAGCGTTGAACAGGGGGACCAAGAGACCCAGTACTTC
TRBD1 | NA | TRBJ1-6 | TRBV29-1 | CSAVTGTGRGSPLHF | TGCAGCGCCGTAACCGGGACAGGGAGGGGTTCACCCCTCCACTTT
TRBD2 | NA | TRBJ2-1 | TRBV2 | CASSGTSGSSNEQFF | TGTGCCAGCAGTGGGACTAGCGGGAGTAGCAATGAGCAGTTCTTC
NA | NA | TRBJ1-6 | TRBV30 | CAWSENPGASPLHF | TGTGCCTGGAGTGAGAACCCAGGGGCTTCACCCCTCCACTTT
TRBD2 | NA | TRBJ2-3 | TRBV2 | CASSGGLAGSTDTQYF | TGTGCCAGCAGTGGGGGACTAGCGGGGAGCACAGATACGCAGTATTTT
NA | many | TRBJ1-1 | TRBV9 | CASSVEQNTEAFF | TGTGCCAGCAGCGTAGAGCAGAACACTGAAGCTTTCTTT
TRBD1 | NA | TRBJ1-1 | TRBV6-5 | CASSLSGTANTEAFF | TGTGCCAGCAGTCTATCCGGGACAGCGAACACTGAAGCTTTCTTT
NA | once | TRBJ2-1 | TRBV12-3/TRBV12-4 | CASRYGAENEQFF | TGTGCCAGCAGGTATGGGGCAGAAAATGAGCAGTTCTTC
TRBD2 | NA | TRBJ2-5 | TRBV6-1 | CASSEAPGLAGGKETQYF | TGTGCCAGCAGTGAAGCGCCCGGACTAGCGGGGGGAAAAGAGACCCAGTACTTC
NA | NA | TRBJ1-2 | TRBV7-9 | CASSSAGERDGYTF | TGTGCCAGCAGCTCCGCAGGGGAAAGGGATGGCTACACCTTC
TRBD2 | NA | TRBJ2-1 | TRBV6-2/TRBV6-3 | CASTPLAGGPNEQFF | TGTGCCAGCACCCCATTGGCGGGGGGCCCCAATGAGCAGTTCTTC
NA | NA | TRBJ2-7 | TRBV2 | CASNKEEYEQYF | TGTGCCAGCAATAAAGAGGAATACGAGCAGTACTTC
TRBD1 | few | TRBJ2-7 | TRBV6-2/TRBV6-3 | CASSPDRERQYF | TGTGCCAGCAGCCCCGACAGGGAGAGGCAGTACTTC
NA | once | TRBJ1-2 | TRBV20-1 | CSASPGQDYGYTF | TGCAGTGCTAGTCCGGGACAAGACTATGGCTACACCTTC
TRBD1 | NA | TRBJ2-7 | TRBV10-3 | CAISAPGTGVYEQYF | TGTGCCATCAGTGCACCAGGGACAGGAGTCTACGAGCAGTACTTC
NA | NA | TRBJ1-1 | TRBV2 | CASSEGGRVGEIGFF | TGTGCCAGCAGTGAAGGGGGCCGGGTAGGAGAGATAGGGTTCTTT